A selection of T cell receptor beta chains follows, all from one sample in a study of shared clonotypes between healthy human individuals. Measured with immunoSEQ multiplex PCR; TCRdb has only the in-frame clones, and not every one. The data show more than 2,000,000 clones, approximately 93% seen once. The source material was naive CD4+ T cells from PBMCs. The receptors originated from a man younger than 35 in good health. Some clones in this sample may be carry-over from other donors' samples. Each CDR3 is given with its conserved first and last residue. D genes are given only for firm matches. Size is omitted from some rows. Given values are once, few, many or a class for expanded clones.

J gene: TRBJ2-5; V gene: TRBV18; D gene: TRBD1; clone size: -; CDR3 protein: CASSPDRARETQYF; CDR3 DNA: TGTGCCAGCTCACCGGACAGGGCTCGGGAGACCCAGTACTTC
J gene: TRBJ1-2; V gene: TRBV2; D gene: TRBD1; clone size: -; CDR3 protein: CASSEFRQGNGYTF; CDR3 DNA: TGTGCCAGCAGTGAATTTAGACAGGGAAATGGCTACACCTTC
J gene: TRBJ1-4; V gene: TRBV2; D gene: TRBD1; clone size: -; CDR3 protein: CASSQRLDGTDNEKLFF; CDR3 DNA: TGTGCCAGCAGCCAAAGGTTGGACGGGACAGATAATGAAAAACTGTTTTTT
J gene: TRBJ2-1; V gene: TRBV2; D gene: TRBD2; clone size: -; CDR3 protein: CASFLGLAGNNEQFF; CDR3 DNA: TGTGCCAGCTTTCTGGGACTAGCGGGGAACAATGAGCAGTTCTTC
J gene: TRBJ1-3; V gene: TRBV5-4; D gene: TRBD1; clone size: -; CDR3 protein: CASSKTTGQGNTIYF; CDR3 DNA: TGTGCCAGCAGCAAAACGACAGGGCAGGGAAACACCATATATTTT
J gene: TRBJ2-5; V gene: TRBV7-7; D gene: -; clone size: -; CDR3 protein: CASSLGGGAPETQYF; CDR3 DNA: TGTGCCAGCAGCTTAGGTGGGGGGGCGCCGGAGACCCAGTACTTC
J gene: TRBJ1-1; V gene: TRBV18; D gene: -; clone size: -; CDR3 protein: CASSPPTGGAAEAFF; CDR3 DNA: TGTGCCAGCTCACCACCGACCGGGGGGGCCGCTGAAGCTTTCTTT
J gene: TRBJ1-5; V gene: TRBV28; D gene: -; clone size: -; CDR3 protein: CASSPGQRSNQPQHF; CDR3 DNA: TGTGCCAGCAGTCCAGGACAGCGTAGCAATCAGCCCCAGCATTTT
J gene: TRBJ2-1; V gene: TRBV5-6; D gene: -; clone size: -; CDR3 protein: CASSLDRTDSYNEQFF; CDR3 DNA: TGTGCCAGCAGCCTCGACAGGACAGATTCCTACAATGAGCAGTTCTTC
J gene: TRBJ2-1; V gene: TRBV12-5; D gene: -; clone size: once; CDR3 protein: CASGLAAQGQFF; CDR3 DNA: TGTGCTAGTGGTCTGGCCGCTCAGGGGCAGTTCTTC
J gene: TRBJ1-5; V gene: TRBV19; D gene: -; clone size: -; CDR3 protein: CASSIAAVAQHF; CDR3 DNA: TGTGCCAGTAGTATAGCGGCGGTAGCCCAGCATTTT
J gene: TRBJ2-3; V gene: TRBV7-2; D gene: TRBD1; clone size: -; CDR3 protein: CASSSLTGADTQYF; CDR3 DNA: TGTGCCAGCAGCTCCCTAACAGGGGCAGATACGCAGTATTTT
J gene: TRBJ1-5; V gene: TRBV29-1; D gene: -; clone size: few; CDR3 protein: CSVVSGPGGVLQHF; CDR3 DNA: TGCAGCGTTGTTTCCGGACCGGGTGGGGTCCTTCAGCATTTT
J gene: TRBJ2-3; V gene: TRBV19; D gene: -; clone size: -; CDR3 protein: CASRSPADTQYF; CDR3 DNA: TGTGCCAGTCGCTCCCCGGCAGATACGCAGTATTTT
J gene: TRBJ1-6; V gene: TRBV6-5; D gene: -; clone size: -; CDR3 protein: CASSYGTPSGSPLHF; CDR3 DNA: TGTGCCAGCAGTTACGGGACTCCCTCGGGGTCACCCCTCCACTTT
J gene: TRBJ2-3; V gene: TRBV18; D gene: -; clone size: once; CDR3 protein: CASSPTLIPSTDTQYF; CDR3 DNA: TGTGCCAGCTCACCGACCCTTATCCCAAGCACAGATACGCAGTATTTT
J gene: TRBJ2-5; V gene: TRBV5-1; D gene: -; clone size: -; CDR3 protein: CASKRDTKQETQYF; CDR3 DNA: TGCGCCAGCAAGCGCGACACTAAACAAGAGACCCAGTACTTC
J gene: TRBJ1-2; V gene: TRBV7-9; D gene: -; clone size: -; CDR3 protein: CASSPGRAYGYTF; CDR3 DNA: TGTGCCAGCAGCCCTGGAAGGGCCTATGGCTACACCTTC
J gene: TRBJ1-1; V gene: TRBV6-5; D gene: -; clone size: -; CDR3 protein: CASRINRERNTEAFF; CDR3 DNA: TGTGCCAGCAGGATTAACAGGGAGAGGAACACTGAAGCTTTCTTT
J gene: TRBJ1-1; V gene: TRBV19; D gene: -; clone size: -; CDR3 protein: CASRPTGVNTEAFF; CDR3 DNA: TGTGCCAGTAGGCCGACGGGGGTAAACACTGAAGCTTTCTTT
J gene: TRBJ2-2; V gene: TRBV28; D gene: -; clone size: -; CDR3 protein: CATRVGGGSGELFF; CDR3 DNA: TGTGCCACCCGCGTGGGGGGAGGCAGCGGGGAGCTGTTTTTT
J gene: TRBJ2-3; V gene: TRBV9; D gene: -; clone size: -; CDR3 protein: CASSVGSLLTQPDTDTQYF; CDR3 DNA: TGTGCCAGCAGCGTAGGCTCCCTCCTAACTCAACCGGACACAGATACGCAGTATTTT
J gene: TRBJ2-7; V gene: TRBV28; D gene: -; clone size: -; CDR3 protein: CASSLSGGHANEQYF; CDR3 DNA: TGTGCCAGCAGTTTATCAGGAGGCCACGCCAACGAGCAGTACTTC
J gene: TRBJ1-1; V gene: TRBV6-5; D gene: -; clone size: few; CDR3 protein: CASTSKVNTEAFF; CDR3 DNA: TGTGCCAGCACCTCTAAGGTGAACACTGAAGCTTTCTTT
J gene: TRBJ2-2; V gene: TRBV11-2; D gene: -; clone size: -; CDR3 protein: CASSTFVGTGTHTGELFF; CDR3 DNA: TGTGCCAGCAGCACATTCGTAGGGACCGGGACGCACACCGGGGAGCTGTTTTTT
J gene: TRBJ2-4; V gene: TRBV7-2; D gene: -; clone size: -; CDR3 protein: CASSSSGLAKNIQYF; CDR3 DNA: TGTGCCAGCAGCTCGAGCGGGCTAGCCAAAAACATTCAGTACTTC
J gene: TRBJ2-7; V gene: TRBV5-1; D gene: TRBD2; clone size: -; CDR3 protein: CASSQPTSTYEQYF; CDR3 DNA: TGCGCCAGCAGTCAACCGACTAGCACCTACGAGCAGTACTTC
J gene: TRBJ2-1; V gene: TRBV4-1; D gene: -; clone size: -; CDR3 protein: CASSQGAGSGYNEQFF; CDR3 DNA: TGCGCCAGCAGCCAAGGCGCGGGGTCTGGGTACAATGAGCAGTTCTTC
J gene: TRBJ1-1; V gene: TRBV5-1; D gene: -; clone size: -; CDR3 protein: CASCSTPGAGRLAVPEAFF; CDR3 DNA: TGCGCCAGCTGTAGCACGCCAGGGGCCGGAAGGTTAGCGGTACCTGAAGCTTTCTTT
J gene: TRBJ1-2; V gene: TRBV5-1; D gene: TRBD1; clone size: once; CDR3 protein: CASTEGQAYGYTF; CDR3 DNA: TGCGCCAGCACCGAGGGACAGGCCTATGGCTACACCTTC
J gene: TRBJ2-2; V gene: TRBV7-3; D gene: -; clone size: -; CDR3 protein: CASSSSGAKYTGELFF; CDR3 DNA: TGTGCCAGCAGCTCCTCGGGGGCGAAGTATACCGGGGAGCTGTTTTTT
J gene: TRBJ2-3; V gene: TRBV14; D gene: -; clone size: -; CDR3 protein: CASSQAPWKGNSTDTQYF; CDR3 DNA: TGTGCCAGCAGCCAGGCCCCGTGGAAGGGCAATAGCACAGATACGCAGTATTTT
J gene: TRBJ2-2; V gene: TRBV7-9; D gene: -; clone size: -; CDR3 protein: CASSRVAGVDTGELFF; CDR3 DNA: TGTGCCAGCAGCCGGGTAGCAGGGGTGGACACCGGGGAGCTGTTTTTT
J gene: TRBJ2-6; V gene: TRBV18; D gene: -; clone size: -; CDR3 protein: CASSDSNPGANVLTF; CDR3 DNA: TGTGCCAGCTCAGACAGTAACCCTGGGGCCAACGTCCTGACTTTC
J gene: TRBJ2-7; V gene: TRBV28; D gene: TRBD2; clone size: -; CDR3 protein: CASSLRGSGGREYEQYF; CDR3 DNA: TGTGCCAGCAGTTTAAGGGGAAGTGGCGGGAGGGAATACGAGCAGTACTTC
J gene: TRBJ2-3; V gene: TRBV9; D gene: -; clone size: -; CDR3 protein: CASSVVAGTDTQYF; CDR3 DNA: TGTGCCAGCAGCGTAGTAGCCGGCACAGATACGCAGTATTTT
J gene: TRBJ2-7; V gene: TRBV30; D gene: -; clone size: -; CDR3 protein: CAWSVFSEQYF; CDR3 DNA: TGTGCCTGGAGTGTCTTCTCCGAGCAGTACTTC
J gene: TRBJ2-3; V gene: TRBV30; D gene: -; clone size: once; CDR3 protein: CAWSIRGTDTQYF; CDR3 DNA: TGTGCCTGGAGTATTCGGGGCACAGATACGCAGTATTTT
J gene: TRBJ2-3; V gene: TRBV5-1; D gene: TRBD2; clone size: many; CDR3 protein: CASSLGGREGSDTQYF; CDR3 DNA: TGCGCCAGCAGCTTGGGGGGCCGGGAGGGTTCAGATACGCAGTATTTT
J gene: TRBJ1-2; V gene: TRBV7-2; D gene: -; clone size: -; CDR3 protein: CASSFHNYGYTF; CDR3 DNA: TGTGCCAGCAGCTTTCATAACTATGGCTACACCTTC
J gene: TRBJ1-1; V gene: TRBV7-9; D gene: TRBD1; clone size: -; CDR3 protein: CASSRPGGGANTEAFF; CDR3 DNA: TGTGCCAGCAGCCGACCCGGAGGGGGCGCGAACACTGAAGCTTTCTTT
J gene: TRBJ2-7; V gene: TRBV28; D gene: TRBD1; clone size: once; CDR3 protein: CASERGTGDYEQYF; CDR3 DNA: TGTGCCAGCGAGCGCGGGACAGGCGACTACGAGCAGTACTTC
J gene: TRBJ2-1; V gene: TRBV11-2; D gene: TRBD2; clone size: -; CDR3 protein: CASSLAGGNEQFF; CDR3 DNA: TGTGCCAGCAGCTTGGCGGGAGGGAATGAGCAGTTCTTC
J gene: TRBJ1-3; V gene: TRBV9; D gene: -; clone size: -; CDR3 protein: CASSVAVAWDTIYF; CDR3 DNA: TGTGCCAGCAGCGTAGCCGTGGCTTGGGACACCATATATTTT
J gene: TRBJ2-3; V gene: TRBV30; D gene: TRBD1; clone size: once; CDR3 protein: CAWSVSRDRSGTDTQYF; CDR3 DNA: TGTGCCTGGAGTGTATCCCGGGACAGGTCGGGCACAGATACGCAGTATTTT
J gene: TRBJ2-3; V gene: TRBV7-9; D gene: TRBD2; clone size: -; CDR3 protein: CASSSSSGSGDTQYF; CDR3 DNA: TGTGCCAGCAGCTCCAGTAGCGGGAGTGGAGATACGCAGTATTTT
J gene: TRBJ2-6; V gene: TRBV30; D gene: -; clone size: once; CDR3 protein: CAWSGGRHKSSGANVLTF; CDR3 DNA: TGTGCCTGGAGTGGGGGCAGGCACAAAAGCTCTGGGGCCAACGTCCTGACTTTC
J gene: TRBJ1-1; V gene: TRBV18; D gene: TRBD1; clone size: -; CDR3 protein: CASSPYRGNTEAFF; CDR3 DNA: TGTGCCAGCTCACCGTACAGGGGGAACACTGAAGCTTTCTTT
J gene: TRBJ2-7; V gene: TRBV6-5; D gene: TRBD2; clone size: -; CDR3 protein: CASSNGLVYEQYF; CDR3 DNA: TGTGCCAGCAGTAATGGACTAGTCTACGAGCAGTACTTC
J gene: TRBJ1-5; V gene: TRBV19; D gene: -; clone size: -; CDR3 protein: CAANSRASNQPQHF; CDR3 DNA: TGTGCCGCTAACAGCAGAGCAAGCAATCAGCCCCAGCATTTT
J gene: TRBJ2-2; V gene: TRBV18; D gene: -; clone size: -; CDR3 protein: CASSRDTLTGELFF; CDR3 DNA: TGTGCCAGCTCACGGGACACCCTAACCGGGGAGCTGTTTTTT
J gene: TRBJ2-7; V gene: TRBV19; D gene: -; clone size: once; CDR3 protein: CASSTSGEGLRQYF; CDR3 DNA: TGTGCCAGTAGTACCTCAGGGGAGGGCCTCCGGCAGTACTTC
J gene: TRBJ1-1; V gene: TRBV18; D gene: TRBD1; clone size: -; CDR3 protein: CASSADRANTEAFF; CDR3 DNA: TGTGCCAGCTCCGCCGACAGGGCGAACACTGAAGCTTTCTTT
J gene: TRBJ2-5; V gene: TRBV5-1; D gene: TRBD1; clone size: -; CDR3 protein: CASIRTGAGETQYF; CDR3 DNA: TGCGCCAGCATCCGGACAGGGGCAGGAGAGACCCAGTACTTC
J gene: TRBJ2-7; V gene: TRBV11-3; D gene: TRBD2; clone size: -; CDR3 protein: CASSLGQGGEQYF; CDR3 DNA: TGTGCCAGCAGCTTAGGGCAGGGAGGGGAGCAGTACTTC